The source of this T cell receptor (beta chain) is a study of cytomegalovirus exposure and HLA in healthy donors. Study in general: Both the approximately 120 validation repertoires and the roughly 640 first-cohort repertoires used the same platform, as reported by a later analysis.

Trimming shortened V by 4 bases and J by 2 bases, and 15 bases separated the two germline ends. The CDR3 has 17 amino acids. Per the germline V gene, CDR1 is MNHNS and CDR2 is SASEGT. To note about this clone: Its cognate antigen is unknown.

General study results and limits: First-cohort TCR clusters tended to co-occur in the 120 or so validation repertoires, a later analysis found. High sensitivity and specificity were reportedly achieved when the classifier diagnosed cytomegalovirus status. Altogether, 150 to 200 TCR beta chains were recorded as cytomegalovirus-associated.

TCRdb keeps only in-frame clones here, not all; method: immunoSEQ multiplex PCR. There are 200,000 to 250,000 clones in the sample; over 80% occur only once, and more than 13% lies in the top ten. This sequence originates from a young woman in good health and CMV-seropositive. The chain combines TRBV6-1 with TRBJ2-6; D possibly corresponds to TRBD1 (5 bases). Sequencing was done on a sample of PBMCs. The CDR3 DNA reads as TGTGCCAGCAGTGGGGGCAGATATTCCGCTGGGGCCAACGTCCTGACTTTC. This codes for CASSGGRYSAGANVLTF.